Below, 16 T cell receptor beta chains from the same sample are listed, as sequenced in a study of beta chain features in type 1 diabetes. Reverse transcribing all isolated RNA meant expressed TCRB transcripts were sequenced. The protocol was immunoSEQ multiplex PCR, while the TCRdb copy is restricted to in-frame clones and leaves out a portion. The table shows fewer than 350,000 clones, with around 19% occurring only once. The sequenced sample was naive CD4+ T cells from blood. All receptors derive from a young woman in good health.

This clone was seen more than once but under ten times. The V call is TRBV30, the J call TRBJ2-3, with 9 bases identical to TRBD2. There are 13 residues in the CDR3. J was trimmed by 6 bases and V by 8 bases; bases with no gene match: 9. CDR1 and CDR2 from the germline V gene are GTSNPN and SVGIG (reference sequence). CDR3 amino acids: CAGSGGLRDTQYF. The CDR3 bases are TGTGCCGGTAGCGGGGGCCTCCGGGATACGCAGTATTTT.

The gene calls are TRBV30 and TRBJ1-2, with 8 bases matching TRBD1. V lost 2 bases to trimming and J lost 2 bases; unmatched junction nucleotides: 7. The V gene's germline CDR1 is GTSNPN and CDR2 SVGIG (reference sequence). The CDR3 totals 15 residues. DNA of the CDR3: TGTGCCTGGAGTTTGTTGACAGGGGAAAACTATGGCTACACCTTC. Protein product: CAWSLLTGENYGYTF.

In this sample, this clone turned up a few times. The chain carries TRBV5-1 and TRBJ2-2; D remains unclear. This CDR3 is 14 amino acids long. V lost 0 bases to trimming and J lost 3 bases, with 6 bases between them. Germline values: CDR1 SGHRS, CDR2 YFSETQ. DNA of the CDR3: TGCGCCAGCAGCTTGGCCCGGGACACCGGGGAGCTGTTTTTT. It yields the protein CASSLARDTGELFF.

V and J are TRBV7-2 and TRBJ1-2; D is undetermined. Trimming took 1 base from V and 8 from J, leaving 8 bases between them. The V gene's germline CDR1 is SGHTA and CDR2 FQGNSA. The CDR3 totals 12 residues. The CDR3, as DNA: TGTGCCAGCAGCTTAGGTGCGGGCGGCTACACCTTC. This gives the protein CASSLGAGGYTF.

Worth noting for this clone: The junction and the germline gene differ at one end; a read error may be behind it. This sequence joins TRBV11-2 and TRBJ2-1; D unresolved. In germline, CDR1 is SGHAT, CDR2 FQNNGV. The CDR3 is 11 residues long. The CDR3 loop reads CASSFYHEQFF. CDR3 sequence (DNA): TGTGCCAGCAGCTTCTACCATGAGCAGTTCTTC.

The rearrangement uses TRBV7-2 and TRBJ2-3; D unclear. Germline V CDR1 and CDR2: SGHTA, FQGNSA. The CDR3 covers 13 residues. The V end was cut by 2 bases, the J end by 3 bases, with 6 bases between. CDR3 sequence: CASSLIETDTQYF. The CDR3 DNA follows: TGTGCCAGCAGCTTAATAGAAACAGATACGCAGTATTTT.

This clone showed up just a few times. The V and J genes are TRBV29-1 and TRBJ2-3; no definite D call. Germline assignment: CDR1 SQVTM and CDR2 ANQGSEA. Deletions cut 5 bases from V and 7 bases from J, with 7 bases between. This CDR3 has 10 residues. The CDR3 reads CSVNPNTQYF. In nucleotides, the CDR3 is TGCAGCGTTAATCCTAATACGCAGTATTTT.

This clone has only a few counts. The chain combines TRBV30 with TRBJ1-6; no definite D call. The CDR3 contains 12 residues. The V end lost 2 bases, the J end lost 7 bases, and 6 bases lay between the germline ends. Germline V gene lookup returns CDR1 GTSNPN and CDR2 SVGIG (reference sequence). The CDR3 DNA is TGTGCCTGGAGTTTCGTGAATTCACCCCTCCACTTT. Translation: CAWSFVNSPLHF.

In this sample, this clone turned up a few times. The chain uses TRBV21-1 and TRBJ2-7; the listed D gene, TRBD1, was not tested against the DNA. TRBV21-1 constitutes a pseudogene. The CDR3 has 16 amino acids. Here the CDR3 DNA reads TGTGCCAGCAGCCCCAGGGGGAAGGACAAGTTGTACGAGCAGTACTTC. Its translation: CASSPRGKDKLYEQYF.

This clone was counted between two and nine times. This rearrangement joins TRBV4-2 to TRBJ2-5; 15 positions match TRBD2. There are 17 residues in the CDR3. Germline trimming cut 1 base from V and 5 bases from J; bases unmatched to any gene: 5. In germline, CDR1 is LGHNA, CDR2 YNFKEQ. In DNA form, the CDR3 reads TGTGCCAGCAGCCAAGGGACTAGCGGGGGGGCCGGGGAGACCCAGTACTTC. It is translated as CASSQGTSGGAGETQYF.

This sequence joins TRBV5-1 and TRBJ2-3, with a weak D call TRBD2 (5 bases). CDR1 and CDR2 from the germline V gene are SGHRS and YFSETQ. The CDR3 length is 13 residues. Trimming removed 0 bases at V and 4 bases at J, with 6 bases between. CDR3 nucleotide sequence: TGCGCCAGCAGCTTGGACGGGGCAGATACGCAGTATTTT. As protein: CASSLDGADTQYF.

The chain couples TRBV18 to TRBJ2-7; tentative D call: TRBD2 (6 bases). V was shortened by 6 bases and J by 7 bases, with 16 bases between the two germline ends. CDR1 is KGHSH, CDR2 LQKENI, per germline. The CDR3 has 13 residues. The CDR3 is CASSRGTVQEQYF. CDR3 bases: TGTGCCAGCTCCCGGGGGACGGTACAAGAGCAGTACTTC.

This clone was detected a few times. The genes are TRBV30 and TRBJ2-3; 13 nucleotides agree with TRBD2. The germline gives CDR1 GTSNPN, CDR2 SVGIG (reference sequence). The CDR3 runs to 15 residues. V dropped 2 bases and J dropped 7; count of bases not matched to a gene: 6. The CDR3 loop reads CAWSPKGLAGYTQYF. The DNA of the CDR3 is TGTGCCTGGAGTCCAAAGGGACTAGCGGGGTATACGCAGTATTTT. The full variable domain, with the rest looked up from reference TRBV30 and TRBJ2-3, is SQTIHQWPATLVQPVGSPLSLECTVEGTSNPNLYWYRQAAGRGLQLLFYSVGIGQISSEVPQNLSASRPQDRQFILSSKKLLLSDSGFYLCAWSPKGLAGYTQYFGPGTRLTVL.

This clone was picked up a small number of times. The chain recombines TRBV19 with TRBJ1-5, with D uncertain. V lost 6 bases, J lost 6 bases, and 15 bases lay in between. The CDR3 runs to 14 residues. Germline loops: CDR1 LNHDA, CDR2 SQIVND (reference sequence). CDR3 protein: CASRGPTHGQPQHF. As DNA, the CDR3 is TGTGCCAGTAGGGGCCCGACCCATGGTCAGCCCCAGCATTTT.

The sample holds many counts of this clone. The chain recombines TRBV23-1 with TRBJ2-6; 9 positions agree with TRBD1. TRBV23-1 is labeled an ORF, and its function is uncertain. The CDR3 has 17 residues. V shed 8 bases, J shed 0 bases, and the junction held 8 bases outside the gene matches. For the CDR3, the DNA is TGCGCCAGCCGTCGGGACAGGGTTCGCTCTGGGGCCAACGTCCTGACTTTC. It is translated as CASRRDRVRSGANVLTF.

Notes on this clone: The identical CDR3 is also encoded by other nucleotide sequences in the sample. This rearrangement joins TRBV7-9 to TRBJ2-7; unclear D gene. Trimming cost V 5 bases and J 3 bases, with 5 bases left between them. There are 11 residues in the CDR3. Germline V lookup: CDR1 SEHNR, CDR2 FQNEAQ (reference sequence). The CDR3 is CASSLSYEQYF. In nucleotides, the CDR3 is TGTGCCAGCAGCCTCAGCTACGAGCAGTACTTC.